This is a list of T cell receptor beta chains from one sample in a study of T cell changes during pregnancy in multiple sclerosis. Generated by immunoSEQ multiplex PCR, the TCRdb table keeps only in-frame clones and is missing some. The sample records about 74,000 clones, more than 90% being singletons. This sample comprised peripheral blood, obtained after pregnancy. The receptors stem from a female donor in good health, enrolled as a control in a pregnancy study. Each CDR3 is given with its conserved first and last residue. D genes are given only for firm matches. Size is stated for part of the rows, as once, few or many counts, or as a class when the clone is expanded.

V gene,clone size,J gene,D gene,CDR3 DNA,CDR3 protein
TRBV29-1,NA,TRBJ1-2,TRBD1,TGCAGCGTTGAAGGCCGGGACAGGGGGCGCCGGGGCTACACCTTC,CSVEGRDRGRRGYTF
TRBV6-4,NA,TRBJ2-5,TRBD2,TGTGCCAGCAGTGCGGCCAGCGGGGGGCAAGAGACCCAGTACTTC,CASSAASGGQETQYF
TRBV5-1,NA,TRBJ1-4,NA,TGCGCCAGCAGCCTGAACGGGGTTAGGGATGAAAAACTGTTTTTT,CASSLNGVRDEKLFF
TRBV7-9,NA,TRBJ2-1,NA,TGTGCCAGCAGCTTAGCATATGCTAGCAATGAGCAGTTCTTC,CASSLAYASNEQFF
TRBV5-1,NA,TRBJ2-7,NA,TGCGCCAGCAGCTTGCTATGGCAGGGGGCCCTCCAGGGGGGGGAGCAGTACTTC,CASSLLWQGALQGGEQYF
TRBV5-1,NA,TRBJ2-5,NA,TGCGCCAGCAGCCCCGGGGACCAAGAGACCCAGTACTTC,CASSPGDQETQYF
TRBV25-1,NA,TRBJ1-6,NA,TGTGCCAGCAGTGAAAGCGGGACGGCAAATTCACCCCTCCACTTT,CASSESGTANSPLHF
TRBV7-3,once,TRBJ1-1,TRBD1,TGTGCCAGCAGCTTAACTAGAGAGGGGGCGACTGAAGCTTTCTTT,CASSLTREGATEAFF
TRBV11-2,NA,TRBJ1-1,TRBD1,TGTGCCAGCAGTCACCGGGACAGGGGCTGGAACACTGAAGCTTTCTTT,CASSHRDRGWNTEAFF
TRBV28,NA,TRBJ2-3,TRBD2,TGTGCCAGCAGTCCTAGCGGGAGGGTGAGAAATACGCAGTATTTT,CASSPSGRVRNTQYF
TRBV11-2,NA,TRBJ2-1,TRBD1,TGTGCCAGCAGCTTAGCCGCGGCAGGGGGCAATGAGCAGTTCTTC,CASSLAAAGGNEQFF
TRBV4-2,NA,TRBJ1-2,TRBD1,TGTGCCAGCAGCCAACCTTTGACAGGGCACTATGGCTACACCTTC,CASSQPLTGHYGYTF
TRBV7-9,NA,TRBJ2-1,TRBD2,TGTGCCAGCAGCTTACTCCAGCGGGAGCGCGATGAGCAGTTCTTC,CASSLLQRERDEQFF
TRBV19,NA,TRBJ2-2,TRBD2,TGTGCCAGTAGTAGTTTAGCGGGTCTAAACACCGGGGAGCTGTTTTTT,CASSSLAGLNTGELFF
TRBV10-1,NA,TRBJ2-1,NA,TGCGCCAGCGGGGGCCAGATGGACGGTGAGCAGTTCTTC,CASGGQMDGEQFF